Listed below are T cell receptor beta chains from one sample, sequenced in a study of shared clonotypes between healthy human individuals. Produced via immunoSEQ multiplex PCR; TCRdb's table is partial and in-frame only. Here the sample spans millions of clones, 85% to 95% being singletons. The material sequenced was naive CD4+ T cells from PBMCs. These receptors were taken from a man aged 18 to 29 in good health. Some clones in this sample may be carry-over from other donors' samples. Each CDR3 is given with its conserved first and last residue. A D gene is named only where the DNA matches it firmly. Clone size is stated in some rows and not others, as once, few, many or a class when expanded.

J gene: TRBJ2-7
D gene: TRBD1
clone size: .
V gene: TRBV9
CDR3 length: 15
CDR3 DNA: TGTGCCAGCAGCCGACAGGGAGAAGCCTCCTACGAGCAGTACTTC
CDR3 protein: CASSRQGEASYEQYF

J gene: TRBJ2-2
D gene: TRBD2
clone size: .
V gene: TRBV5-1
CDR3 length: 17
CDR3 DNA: TGCGCCAGCAGCCCAACGTCAGCGGGAGGGTCGTCCGGGGAGCTGTTTTTT
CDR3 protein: CASSPTSAGGSSGELFF

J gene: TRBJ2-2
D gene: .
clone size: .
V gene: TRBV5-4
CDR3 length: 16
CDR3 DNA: TGTGCCAGCAGCTTGGGGCCCGGGAGTAGAACCGGGGAGCTGTTTTTT
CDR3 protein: CASSLGPGSRTGELFF

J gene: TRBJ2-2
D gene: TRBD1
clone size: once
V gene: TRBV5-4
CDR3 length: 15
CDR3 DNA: TGTGCCAGCAGCTCCCCACGACAGGGTTCCGGGGAGCTGTTTTTT
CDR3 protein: CASSSPRQGSGELFF

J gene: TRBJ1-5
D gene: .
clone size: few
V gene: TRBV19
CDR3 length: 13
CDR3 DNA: TGTGCCAGCAGGGCACGGAAAGGGCAGCCCCAGCATTTT
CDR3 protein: CASRARKGQPQHF

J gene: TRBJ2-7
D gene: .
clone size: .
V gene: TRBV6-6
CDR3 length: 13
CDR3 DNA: TGTGCCAGCAGTTCCGCGGCGCTATACGAGCAGTACTTC
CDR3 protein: CASSSAALYEQYF

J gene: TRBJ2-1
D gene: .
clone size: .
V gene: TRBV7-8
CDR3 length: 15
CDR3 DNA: TGTGCCAGCAGTACGGTCGGAAGCTCCTACAATGAGCAGTTCTTC
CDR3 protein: CASSTVGSSYNEQFF

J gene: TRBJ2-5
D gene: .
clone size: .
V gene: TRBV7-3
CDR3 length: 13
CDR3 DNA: TGTGCCAGCAGCTTAACAGGGGAAGAGACCCAGTACTTC
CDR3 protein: CASSLTGEETQYF

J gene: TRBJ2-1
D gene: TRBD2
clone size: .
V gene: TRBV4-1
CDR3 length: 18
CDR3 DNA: TGCGCCAGCAGCCAAGAAAGGGGGACTAGCGGGAATTACAATGAGCAGTTCTTC
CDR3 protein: CASSQERGTSGNYNEQFF

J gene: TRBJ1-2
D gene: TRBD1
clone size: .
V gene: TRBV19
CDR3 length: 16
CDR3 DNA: TGTGCCAGTAGTATCAGAACAGGGACAGCTAACTATGGCTACACCTTC
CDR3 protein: CASSIRTGTANYGYTF

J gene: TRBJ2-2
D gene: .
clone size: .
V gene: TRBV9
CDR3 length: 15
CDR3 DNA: TGTGCCAGCAGCGAGGCGCAGGCTGACACCGGGGAGCTGTTTTTT
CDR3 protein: CASSEAQADTGELFF

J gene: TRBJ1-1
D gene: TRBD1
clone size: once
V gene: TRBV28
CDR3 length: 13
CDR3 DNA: TGTGCCAGCGCGACCAGGGGGGGCACTGAAGCTTTCTTT
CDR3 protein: CASATRGGTEAFF

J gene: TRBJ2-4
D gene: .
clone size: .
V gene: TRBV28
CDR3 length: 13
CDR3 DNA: TGTGCCAGCCATCAACCCGGGGGAAACATTCAGTACTTC
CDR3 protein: CASHQPGGNIQYF

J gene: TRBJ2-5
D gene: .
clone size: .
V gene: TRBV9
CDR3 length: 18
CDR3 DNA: TGTGCCAGCAGCGTAGGCCCCGGGGGTAGTTCCCGCCAAGAGACCCAGTACTTC
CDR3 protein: CASSVGPGGSSRQETQYF

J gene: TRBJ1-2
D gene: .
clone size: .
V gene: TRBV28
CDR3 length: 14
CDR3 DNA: TGTGCCACCAACCCGGGGGCGTCAAGGTATGGCTACACCTTC
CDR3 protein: CATNPGASRYGYTF

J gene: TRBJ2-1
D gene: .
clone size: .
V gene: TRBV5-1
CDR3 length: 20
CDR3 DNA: TGCGCCAGCAGCCCTAGGAGGGACAGAGAGAAACAAAGCTCCTACAATGAGCAGTTCTTC
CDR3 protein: CASSPRRDREKQSSYNEQFF

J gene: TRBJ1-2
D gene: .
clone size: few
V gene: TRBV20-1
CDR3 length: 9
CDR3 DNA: TGCAGTGCTAGAGATCCGGGCAGCTTC
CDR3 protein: CSARDPGSF

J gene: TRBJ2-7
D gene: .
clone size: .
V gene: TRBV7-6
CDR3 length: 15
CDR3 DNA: TGTGCCAGCAGCTTACGACAGAGAGGTACGGGGGAGCAGTACTTC
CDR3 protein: CASSLRQRGTGEQYF

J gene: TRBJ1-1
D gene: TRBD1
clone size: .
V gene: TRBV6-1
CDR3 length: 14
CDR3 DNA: TGTGCCAGCAGCTTAGACAGGGGAAGCACTGAAGCTTTCTTT
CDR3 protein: CASSLDRGSTEAFF

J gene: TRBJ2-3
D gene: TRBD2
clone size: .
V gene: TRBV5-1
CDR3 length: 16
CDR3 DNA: TGCGCCAGCAGCCCAGGACTAGCGGGCGTCACAGATACGCAGTATTTT
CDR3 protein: CASSPGLAGVTDTQYF

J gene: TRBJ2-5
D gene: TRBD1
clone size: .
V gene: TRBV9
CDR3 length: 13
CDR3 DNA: TGTGCCAGCAGCGTAACAGGGGAAGAGACCCAGTACTTC
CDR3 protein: CASSVTGEETQYF

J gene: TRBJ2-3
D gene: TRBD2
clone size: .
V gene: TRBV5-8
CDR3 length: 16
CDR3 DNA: TGTGCCAGCAGCTTGGGCCTAGCGGGAGGCACAGATACGCAGTATTTT
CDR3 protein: CASSLGLAGGTDTQYF

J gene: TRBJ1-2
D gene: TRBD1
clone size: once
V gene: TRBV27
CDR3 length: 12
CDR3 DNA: TGTGCCAGCAGTTTCCCAGGGGGGGGCTACACCTTC
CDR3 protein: CASSFPGGGYTF

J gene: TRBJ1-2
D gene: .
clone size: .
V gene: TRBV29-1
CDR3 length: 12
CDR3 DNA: TGCAGCGGATTTGACCGCTTTGAAGGCTACACCTTC
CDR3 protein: CSGFDRFEGYTF

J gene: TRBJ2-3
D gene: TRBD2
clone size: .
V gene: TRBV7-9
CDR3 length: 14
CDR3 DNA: TGTGCCAGCAGCAAGGGACTAGGGGCAGATACGCAGTATTTT
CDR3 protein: CASSKGLGADTQYF

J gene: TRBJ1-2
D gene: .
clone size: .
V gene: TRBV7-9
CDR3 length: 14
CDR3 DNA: TGTGCCAGCAGCTTAGATACGGCCGGCTATGGCTACACCTTC
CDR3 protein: CASSLDTAGYGYTF

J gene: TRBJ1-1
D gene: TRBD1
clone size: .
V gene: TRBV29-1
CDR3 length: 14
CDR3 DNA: TGCAGCGTTGAAGACAGGGGGTCGAACACTGAAGCTTTCTTT
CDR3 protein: CSVEDRGSNTEAFF

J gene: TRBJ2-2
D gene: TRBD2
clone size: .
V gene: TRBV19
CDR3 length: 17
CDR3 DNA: TGTGCCAGCAGCGGGCGGGGGGAGACACCACACACCGGGGAGCTGTTTTTT
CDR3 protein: CASSGRGETPHTGELFF

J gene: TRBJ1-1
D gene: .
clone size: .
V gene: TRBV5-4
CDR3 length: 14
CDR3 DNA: TGTGCCAGCAGCTTGAAGGGGGGTCGGACTGAAGCTTTCTTT
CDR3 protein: CASSLKGGRTEAFF

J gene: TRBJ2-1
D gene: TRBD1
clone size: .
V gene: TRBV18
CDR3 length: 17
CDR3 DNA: TGTGCCAGCTCAGCCCTGGACAGGGCCAGGGGGCCCCATGAGCAGTTCTTC
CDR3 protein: CASSALDRARGPHEQFF

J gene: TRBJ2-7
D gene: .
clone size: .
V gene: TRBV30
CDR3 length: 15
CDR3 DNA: TGTGCCTGGAGGGCCGGGACCCCTTTACCCTACGAGCAGTACTTC
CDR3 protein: CAWRAGTPLPYEQYF

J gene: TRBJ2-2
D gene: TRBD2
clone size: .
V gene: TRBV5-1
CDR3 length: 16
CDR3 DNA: TGCGCCAGCAGACAAAACGGACTAGCGGGAGCCGGGGAGCTGTTTTTT
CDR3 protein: CASRQNGLAGAGELFF

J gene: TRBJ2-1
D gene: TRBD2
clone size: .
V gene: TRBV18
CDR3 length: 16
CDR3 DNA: TGTGCCAGCTCATTAACTAGCGGGAGTCTATACAATGAGCAGTTCTTC
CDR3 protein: CASSLTSGSLYNEQFF

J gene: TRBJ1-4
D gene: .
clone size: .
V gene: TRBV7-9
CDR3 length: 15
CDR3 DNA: TGTGCCAGCAGCCGCCCAGCCACAACTAATGAAAAACTGTTTTTT
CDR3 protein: CASSRPATTNEKLFF

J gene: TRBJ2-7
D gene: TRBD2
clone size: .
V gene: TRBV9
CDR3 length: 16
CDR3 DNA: TGTGCCAGCAGCGCCACGCCCGGGACTAGATCATACGAGCAGTACTTC
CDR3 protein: CASSATPGTRSYEQYF

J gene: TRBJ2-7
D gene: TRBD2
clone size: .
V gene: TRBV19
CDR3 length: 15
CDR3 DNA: TGTGCCAGTAGCTCCCTAGCGGGAGTAGGGTACGAGCAGTACTTC
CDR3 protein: CASSSLAGVGYEQYF

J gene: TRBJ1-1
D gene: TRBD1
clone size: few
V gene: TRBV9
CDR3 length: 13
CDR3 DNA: TGTGCCAGCAGCCCGACAGGGGACACTGAAGCTTTCTTT
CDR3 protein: CASSPTGDTEAFF